The next 5 T cell receptor beta chains were all read from a single sample in a study of blood T cell repertoires in COVID-19. TCRdb's copy holds only in-frame clones and misses some; the assay was immunoSEQ multiplex PCR. The table shows a few hundred thousand clones, with over 80% occurring only once. What was sequenced was peripheral blood. The receptors derive from a man aged 25-45 years who had recovered from COVID-19.

The CDR3 bases are TGTGCCAGCAGCCCCCGAGGGCAGGCAGATACGCAGTATTTT. Translating gives CASSPRGQADTQYF. This chain links TRBV9 with TRBJ2-3; possible D gene TRBD2, 5 bases. The germline CDR1 and CDR2 sequences are SGDLS and YYNGEE. The V end was cut by 4 bases, the J end by 4 bases, with 13 bases between. The length of the CDR3 is 14 residues.

The V and J genes are TRBV7-3 and TRBJ2-7; TRBD2 might be the D (7 bases). Germline loops: CDR1 SGHTA, CDR2 FQGTGA. This CDR3 is 13 amino acids long. The germline V and J ends were trimmed by 3 bases and 8 bases, with 14 bases remaining between them. The CDR3 coding sequence is TGTGCCAGCAGCTTTAGTACGGGGGGCAAGCAGTACTTC. Protein sequence: CASSFSTGGKQYF. The full variable domain, its missing parts supplied by reference TRBV7-3 and TRBJ2-7, is GAGVSQTPSNKVTEKGKYVELRCDPISGHTALYWYRQSLGQGPEFLIYFQGTGAADDSGLPNDRFFAVRPEGSVSTLKIQRTERGDSAVYLCASSFSTGGKQYFGPGTRLTVT.

The V gene is TRBV19, the J gene TRBJ2-7, with D perhaps matching TRBD2 (6 bases). Germline V CDR1 and CDR2: LNHDA, SQIVND (reference sequence). Trimming removed 3 bases from V and 6 bases from J, with 15 bases in between. The CDR3 covers 14 residues. CDR3 residues: CASSIRSGTGEQYF. The DNA for the CDR3 is TGTGCCAGTAGTATTCGGTCCGGGACTGGCGAGCAGTACTTC.

The rearrangement links TRBV9 to TRBJ2-2; 10 bases line up with TRBD1. V was clipped by 4 bases and J by 0 bases; unmatched bases: 9. The germline CDR1 and CDR2 sequences are SGDLS and YYNGEE. This CDR3 has 18 amino acids. In nucleotides, the CDR3 is TGTGCCAGCAGCTTCCCGGACAGGGGGAACACGAACACCGGGGAGCTGTTTTTT. The encoded protein is CASSFPDRGNTNTGELFF.

The rearrangement uses TRBV2 and TRBJ2-6; D unresolved. From germline, CDR1 is SNHLY and CDR2 FYNNEI. This CDR3 spans 16 amino acids. Trimming stripped 6 bases from V and 2 bases from J, with 14 bases between. The CDR3 here is CASSPANRAGANVLTF. As DNA, the CDR3 is TGTGCCAGCAGCCCCGCTAACCGGGCTGGGGCCAACGTCCTGACTTTC.